Each of the 2 T cell receptor beta chains below was sequenced from the same sample in a study of cytomegalovirus exposure and HLA in healthy donors (dated 2017 in TCRdb). Libraries were constructed by the immunoSEQ multiplex PCR assay. The multiplex PCR relied on a mix of 60 forward primers for TCR Vbeta segments and 13 reverse primers for TCR Jbeta segments. TCRdb's version of the immuneACCESS table is confined to in-frame rearrangements and falls short of the full clone set. An unresolved V gene accounts for under half of the shortfall where checked; the remainder is of unknown origin. This sample holds approximately 90,000 clones; around 77% were observed only once. Roughly 2% of the sample lies in the top ten. The sample taken for sequencing was PBMCs. The receptors shown here come from a boy between 10 and 17 years old in good health and CMV-seronegative.

This clone is deemed medium-sized (0.01 to 0.1%). The DNA of the CDR3 is TGTGCCACCAGCAACAGGGCCTCCTACAATGAGCAGTTCTTC. Protein product: CATSNRASYNEQFF. The chain uses TRBV15 and TRBJ2-1, with a tentative D call TRBD1 (6 bases). This CDR3 is 14 amino acids long. The germline V and J ends were trimmed by 4 bases and 0 bases, with 7 bases remaining between them. CDR1 is LNHNV and CDR2 is YYDKDF in the germline V gene (reference sequence).

There are a few counts of this clone. Other DNA sequences in the same sample also yield this CDR3. The V and J genes are TRBV6-6 and TRBJ2-7; 14 positions agree with TRBD2. This CDR3 region has 14 residues. The germline V gene has CDR1 MNHNY and CDR2 SVGAGI (reference sequence). The V gene end was trimmed by 6 bases and the J gene end by 4 bases; junction bases not matched to a gene: 2. The CDR3: CASSGTSGSYEQYF. The CDR3, as DNA: TGTGCCAGCAGCGGGACTAGCGGGAGTTACGAGCAGTACTTC.